The subject of this entry is one T cell receptor (beta chain). The Seattle site enrolled patients during active infection and followed them longitudinally. The CDR3 is made up of 17 amino acids. V lost 0 bases and J lost 2; bases outside the gene matches: 9. Germline lookup yields CDR1 LNHDA and CDR2 SQIVND (reference sequence). This record comes from a study of blood T cell repertoires in COVID-19. Study overall: From the United States, Italy and Spain came samples of acute and convalescent COVID-19. T cells, B-cell-depleted T cells, or PBMCs provided the cDNA or gDNA that served as material.

In the authors' workflow: Reference gene primers were amplified, and this amplification served to estimate nucleated cell counts. Assay used: immunoSEQ multiplex PCR; TCRdb lists only in-frame clones, some missing. V and J calls plus clone size are reproduced from that table; the DNA served to infer D and trimming. The table includes some 200,000 clones, approximately 80% detected once. Sequencing was done on a sample of peripheral blood. This sequence originates from a woman aged 40-49 years with COVID-19, enrolled during active disease. The chain recombines TRBV19 with TRBJ1-2, with 7 bases lining up with TRBD1. CDR3: CASSIDRWTGVNYGYTF. The CDR3 region has the DNA TGTGCCAGTAGTATAGATCGCTGGACAGGAGTCAACTATGGCTACACCTTC.